This T cell receptor (beta chain) was recovered during a study of blood T cells in healthy people across ages. The study, taken as a whole, reports: Calculation of diversity from one million T cells yielded estimates considered to be underestimates.

The sample providers were healthy Caucasian people from Russia, aged about 6 to 90. Through a sample-barcoded 5' primer and a J-beta primer mix, a second PCR was run for about 6 to 11 cycles. Each CDR3 protein gets one entry after TCRdb re-called the 5' RACE reads with MiXCR. Of about 570,000 distinct CDR3 sequences in the sample, 25% to 30% were seen once. About this clonotype: The antigen is unknown.

The CDR3 loop spans 15 amino acids. V gave up 0 bases and J gave up 8 bases; unmatched junction bases: 8. The V gene's germline CDR1 is KGHSH and CDR2 LQKENI. The sequencing input was blood. This sequence joins TRBV18 and TRBJ1-1; TRBD1 agrees at 8 bases. This sequence originates from a woman aged 70 to 79 in good health. CDR3 sequence: CASSPPAQGASEAFF. CDR3 nucleotide sequence: TGTGCCAGCTCACCACCGGCGCAGGGGGCGTCGGAAGCTTTCTTT.